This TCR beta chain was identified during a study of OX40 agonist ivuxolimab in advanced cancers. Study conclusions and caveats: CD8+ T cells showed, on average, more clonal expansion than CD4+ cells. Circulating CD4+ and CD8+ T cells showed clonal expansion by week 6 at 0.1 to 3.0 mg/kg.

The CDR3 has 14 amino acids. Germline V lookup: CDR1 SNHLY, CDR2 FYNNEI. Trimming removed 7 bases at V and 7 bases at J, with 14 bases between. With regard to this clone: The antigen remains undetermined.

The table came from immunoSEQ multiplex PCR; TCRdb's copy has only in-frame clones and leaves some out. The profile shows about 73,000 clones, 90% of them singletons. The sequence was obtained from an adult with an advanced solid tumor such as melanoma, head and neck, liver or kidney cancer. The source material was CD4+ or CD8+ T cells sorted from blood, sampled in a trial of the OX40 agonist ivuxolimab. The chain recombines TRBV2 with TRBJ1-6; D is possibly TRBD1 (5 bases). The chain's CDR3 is CASNTGTVNSPLHF. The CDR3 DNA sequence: TGTGCCAGCAATACCGGGACGGTAAATTCACCCCTCCACTTT.